This T cell receptor (beta chain) was recorded in a study of CD8+CD57+ T cells in acquired aplastic anemia. The wider study: Quantities of DNA derived from sorted CD4+ and CD8+ cells averaged approximately 3.3 ug.

As for this clonotype: Its antigen is as yet unknown.

CDR3 length: 14 amino acids. The germline CDR1 and CDR2 sequences are ENHRY and SYGVKD. Trimming pared 3 bases from V and 4 bases from J, leaving 12 bases between. Genomic DNA templated the TCR beta VDJ and CDR3 profiling. Each CDR3 protein gets one entry after TCRdb re-called the reads with MiXCR. The table records around 170,000 distinct CDR3 sequences, around 45% of them present only once. General observations from the study: Shared by patients and controls, 25 to 30 CD8+ CDR3s were abundant in patients. For CD8+ Simpson's diversity, patients and controls showed no significant difference.

CD8+CD57+ cell expansion had been shown by flow cytometry in patients chosen for sequencing. Sequenced: sorted CD4+, CD8+, or CD8+CD57+ T cells (not recorded which) from PBMCs. The gene calls are TRBV10-3 and TRBJ1-1; TRBD1 might be the D (5 bases). This TCR came from a human donor with aplastic anemia. The CDR3 spells CAISEQGVVTEAFF. The DNA of the CDR3 is TGTGCCATCAGTGAACAAGGGGTGGTCACTGAAGCTTTCTTT.